The 30 T cell receptor beta chains below all came from one sample that was sequenced in a study of blood T cell repertoires in COVID-19. Assay: immunoSEQ multiplex PCR; the TCRdb copy retains only in-frame clones and omits some. The data contain around 190,000 clones, about 86% of them singletons. Sequencing used peripheral blood. These receptors came from a man aged 65 to 79 with active or convalescent COVID-19.

The chain uses TRBV16 and TRBJ2-1; 7 bases agree with TRBD1. The CDR3 length is 17 residues. V lost 4 bases and J lost 0; bases outside the gene matches: 9. CDR1 is KGHSY, CDR2 FQNENV, per germline. CDR3 sequence reads: CASSPTLTGSSYNEQFF. The CDR3 nucleotides are TGTGCCAGCAGCCCCACTTTGACAGGGAGCTCCTACAATGAGCAGTTCTTC.

The chain joins TRBV7-2 to TRBJ1-5, with D possibly TRBD1 on 5 matching bases. CDR3 length: 15 residues. Germline lookup yields CDR1 SGHTA and CDR2 FQGNSA. With 2 bases removed from V and 3 bases from J, the gap between germline ends came to 11 bases. The CDR3: CASSLWQGNNQPQHF. CDR3 bases: TGTGCCAGCAGCTTATGGCAGGGTAACAATCAGCCCCAGCATTTT.

This chain connects TRBV24-1 to TRBJ2-1, with 7 positions matching TRBD2. The V and J ends lost 2 bases and 10 bases, in that order; junction bases with no gene match: 7. Looked up from germline, CDR1 is KGHDR and CDR2 is SFDVKD. This CDR3 comprises 14 residues. The CDR3: CATSDSGGLREQFF. CDR3 DNA: TGTGCCACCAGTGATTCGGGGGGTCTGAGGGAGCAGTTCTTC.

The rearrangement joins TRBV15 to TRBJ2-1, with 8 bases aligning to TRBD2. The CDR3 runs to 12 residues. CDR1 and CDR2 from the germline V gene are LNHNV and YYDKDF (reference sequence). The J segment lost 6 bases and the V segment lost 9 bases, leaving 4 bases of the junction unmatched. Written as DNA, the CDR3 is TGTGCCACTCTAGCGGGCAGCAATGAGCAGTTCTTC. Translated: CATLAGSNEQFF.

The chain combines TRBV11-3 with TRBJ2-3; 8 bases agree with TRBD1. The CDR3 totals 12 residues. The V segment lost 5 bases and the J segment 9 bases; nucleotides outside the gene matches: 4. In germline, CDR1 is SGHNT, CDR2 YENEEA. Here the CDR3 reads CASSPDRATQYF. CDR3 sequence (DNA): TGTGCCAGCAGCCCGGACAGGGCAACGCAGTATTTT.

This clone turned up a few times. Here the CDR3 DNA reads TGTGCCAGCAGACGGACAGGGTATAATTCACCCCTCCACTTT. It specifies CASRRTGYNSPLHF. The rearrangement links TRBV28 to TRBJ1-6; 8 nucleotides match TRBD1. This CDR3 has 14 amino acids. J gave up 4 bases and V 6 bases, and 2 bases lay outside the gene matches. Germline values: CDR1 MDHEN, CDR2 SYDVKM.

The chain has TRBV3-1 (or the pseudogene TRBV3-2) and TRBJ2-2, with TRBD1 as a possible D gene (6 bases). Trimming cost V 1 base and J 4 bases, with 10 bases left between them. This CDR3 has 15 residues. The germline V gene encodes CDR1 LGHDT and CDR2 YNNKEL (reference sequence). The CDR3 sequence is CASSQGTGRTGELFF. The DNA of the CDR3 is TGTGCCAGCAGCCAAGGAACAGGGCGCACCGGGGAGCTGTTTTTT.

This chain joins TRBV7-6 and TRBJ1-3; 7 nucleotides match TRBD1. V lost 2 bases, J lost 0 bases, and 10 bases stayed unmatched. Germline assignment: CDR1 SGHVS and CDR2 FNYEAQ. The CDR3 covers 18 residues. CDR3 nucleotides: TGTGCCAGCAGCTTACTTTCGGGACAGAAGATCTCTGGAAACACCATATATTTT. Its translation is CASSLLSGQKISGNTIYF. Variable domain in full (rest from reference TRBV7-6 and TRBJ1-3): GAGVSQSPRYKVTKRGQDVALRCDPISGHVSLYWYRQALGQGPEFLTYFNYEAQQDKSGLPNDRFSAERPEGSISTLTIQRTEQRDSAMYRCASSLLSGQKISGNTIYFGEGSWLTVV.

The chain uses TRBV5-1 and TRBJ1-1; D gene unclear. The V gene's germline CDR1 is SGHRS and CDR2 YFSETQ. The V gene lost 2 bases and the J gene lost 1 base, with 9 bases spanning the gap. This CDR3 contains 14 residues. CDR3 sequence: CASSLFTENTEAFF. Written as DNA, the CDR3 is TGCGCCAGCAGCTTATTTACAGAGAACACTGAAGCTTTCTTT.

The chain recombines TRBV18 with TRBJ2-5, with 9 bases lining up with TRBD1. Germline V gives CDR1 KGHSH, CDR2 LQKENI. The V gene end was trimmed by 2 bases and the J gene end by 5 bases; junction bases not matched to a gene: 6. The CDR3 covers 15 residues. DNA for the CDR3: TGTGCCAGCTCACCAGGACAGGGGAACAGGGAGACCCAGTACTTC. It yields the protein CASSPGQGNRETQYF.

CDR3 amino acids: CASSDRGSDGYTF. In DNA, the CDR3 is TGTGCCAGCAGCGACAGGGGGTCAGATGGCTACACCTTC. The gene calls are TRBV7-2 and TRBJ1-2; 9 bases are shared with TRBD1. The CDR3 has 13 residues. Germline assignment: CDR1 SGHTA and CDR2 FQGNSA. Unmatched junction bases numbered 4, after V lost 5 bases and J lost 6 bases.

This chain uses TRBV28 with TRBJ1-2; 10 nucleotides agree with TRBD1. Germline trimming cut 5 bases from V and 7 bases from J; bases unmatched to any gene: 13. Germline assignment: CDR1 MDHEN and CDR2 SYDVKM. The CDR3 has 16 residues. CDR3 sequence (DNA): TGTGCCAGCAGTCCCTCCATTGGGACAGGGGTGCGTGGCTACACCTTC. Amino acid sequence: CASSPSIGTGVRGYTF.

The V and J genes are TRBV30 and TRBJ1-5; D is unclear. The CDR3 has 13 amino acids. The V end was cut by 1 base, the J end by 5 bases, with 9 bases between. The germline V gene encodes CDR1 GTSNPN and CDR2 SVGIG (reference sequence). CDR3 region: CAWSGTYDQPQHF. CDR3 nucleotide sequence: TGTGCCTGGAGTGGGACTTACGATCAGCCCCAGCATTTT. Full variable domain (outside the CDR3, taken from reference TRBV30 and TRBJ1-5): SQTIHQWPATLVQPVGSPLSLECTVEGTSNPNLYWYRQAAGRGLQLLFYSVGIGQISSEVPQNLSASRPQDRQFILSSKKLLLSDSGFYLCAWSGTYDQPQHFGDGTRLSIL.

The J gene is TRBJ1-1, the V gene TRBV30, with unresolved D. The CDR3 has 13 residues. CDR1 GTSNPN and CDR2 SVGIG come from the germline V gene (reference sequence). Deletions cut 0 bases from V and 1 base from J, with 6 bases between. The CDR3 DNA reads as TGTGCCTGGAGTGTAAGCCCGAACACTGAAGCTTTCTTT. As protein: CAWSVSPNTEAFF.

The CDR3 loop is CASSPVTGWNEQFF. CDR3 coding DNA: TGTGCCAGCAGCCCTGTGACAGGGTGGAATGAGCAGTTCTTC. The J gene is TRBJ2-1, the V gene TRBV14, with 7 bases that match TRBD1. Trimming cost V 4 bases and J 7 bases; bases outside gene matches: 7. The CDR3 has 14 residues. CDR1 and CDR2 (germline): SGHDN, FVKESK.

This sequence joins TRBV7-9 and TRBJ1-2; D uncertain. V was pared by 4 bases and J by 5 bases, with 11 bases between. The CDR3 length is 13 residues. Per the germline V gene, CDR1 is SEHNR and CDR2 is FQNEAQ (reference sequence). CDR3 bases: TGTGCCAGCAGCTCCCAGCCGGGGTATGGCTACACCTTC. Its translation is CASSSQPGYGYTF.

This chain links TRBV6-5 with TRBJ1-6; D unclear. Germline CDR1 MNHEY, CDR2 SVGAGI. The V and J ends lost 10 bases and 7 bases respectively, with 14 bases between them. The CDR3 has 13 residues. CDR3 DNA: TGTGCCACCCTGAAAGACTGGAATTCACCCCTCCACTTT. This codes for CATLKDWNSPLHF.

The V and J genes are TRBV5-4 and TRBJ1-6, with D maybe TRBD1 (6 bases). This CDR3 is built from 16 residues. CDR1 is SGHNT, CDR2 YYREEE, per germline (reference sequence). Trimming took 4 bases from V and 9 from J, leaving 20 bases between them. The CDR3 protein is CASSPGGSGRTSPLHF. The DNA for the CDR3 is TGTGCCAGCAGCCCTGGGGGCTCGGGACGCACTTCACCCCTCCACTTT.

The chain links TRBV3-1 (or the pseudogene TRBV3-2) to TRBJ1-3; no firm D call. The V and J ends lost 0 bases and 4 bases respectively, with 4 bases between them. The CDR3 extends over 13 amino acids. Germline CDR1 and CDR2: LGHDT and YNNKEL (reference sequence). Written as DNA, the CDR3 is TGTGCCAGCAGCCAAGACGGGGGAAACACCATATATTTT. As protein: CASSQDGGNTIYF.

This chain links TRBV28 with TRBJ2-7; D is undetermined. This CDR3 region has 15 residues. With 0 bases removed from V and 5 bases from J, the gap between germline ends came to 14 bases. Per germline, CDR1 MDHEN and CDR2 SYDVKM. Here the CDR3 reads CASSLWGLVFHEQYF. The CDR3 DNA reads TGTGCCAGCAGTTTATGGGGCCTCGTATTCCACGAGCAGTACTTC.

V and J are TRBV19 and TRBJ1-1, with 7 bases that match TRBD1. Germline V CDR1 and CDR2: LNHDA, SQIVND (reference sequence). The CDR3 is 15 residues long. V dropped 3 bases and J dropped 4; count of bases not matched to a gene: 8. CDR3 in DNA: TGTGCCAGTAGTATTGGCCCTAGACAGGGCACTGAAGCTTTCTTT. This encodes CASSIGPRQGTEAFF.

The V call is TRBV7-9, the J call TRBJ1-5, with D uncertain. V gave up 3 bases and J gave up 6 bases, with 12 bases separating them. From germline, CDR1 is SEHNR and CDR2 FQNEAQ (reference sequence). The CDR3 totals 14 residues. The CDR3 DNA follows: TGTGCCAGCAGCTTGGGTCGCGGGGTTCAGCCCCAGCATTTT. Translation: CASSLGRGVQPQHF.

The rearrangement links TRBV14 to TRBJ1-2; D is unclear. The V gene lost 4 bases and the J gene lost 8 bases, with 14 bases spanning the gap. This CDR3 has 13 amino acids. CDR1 is SGHDN, CDR2 FVKESK, per germline. CDR3 region: CASSLVATRGYTF. DNA of the CDR3: TGTGCCAGCAGCCTGGTCGCCACACGCGGCTACACCTTC.

J is TRBJ2-1 and V is TRBV7-2, with D perhaps matching TRBD2 (6 bases). The CDR3 spans 12 residues. V lost 2 bases to trimming and J lost 10 bases, with 9 bases between them. Germline V gene lookup returns CDR1 SGHTA and CDR2 FQGNSA. CDR3 DNA sequence: TGTGCCAGCAGCTTATTTGGGAGGGAGCAGTTCTTC. This encodes CASSLFGREQFF. Full variable domain (remainder filled in from reference TRBV7-2 and TRBJ2-1): GAGVSQSPSNKVTEKGKDVELRCDPISGHTALYWYRQSLGQGLEFLIYFQGNSAPDKSGLPSDRFSAERTGGSVSTLTIQRTQQEDSAVYLCASSLFGREQFFGPGTRLTVL.

The chain employs TRBV5-1 and TRBJ1-2, with D perhaps TRBD1 (5 bases). The germline V and J ends were trimmed by 6 bases and 6 bases, with 12 bases remaining between them. CDR3 length: 12 amino acids. Germline loops: CDR1 SGHRS, CDR2 YFSETQ. The CDR3: CASTRGGNGYTF. The CDR3 DNA is TGCGCCAGCACCCGGGGGGGAAATGGCTACACCTTC. The variable domain in full, with the rest retrieved from reference TRBV5-1 and TRBJ1-2, is KAGVTQTPRYLIKTRGQQVTLSCSPISGHRSVSWYQQTPGQGLQFLFEYFSETQRNKGNFPGRFSGRQFSNSRSEMNVSTLELGDSALYLCASTRGGNGYTFGSGTRLTVV.

The rearrangement uses TRBV7-8 and TRBJ1-1; D perhaps matches TRBD1 (6 bases). Per the germline V gene, CDR1 is SGHVS and CDR2 is FQNEAQ. V was cut by 4 bases and J by 4 bases, with 13 bases left in between. The CDR3 totals 14 residues. CDR3 residues: CASSSGATSTEAFF. In DNA form, the CDR3 reads TGTGCCAGCAGCTCAGGGGCAACTAGCACTGAAGCTTTCTTT. Drawing the rest from reference TRBV7-8 and TRBJ1-1, the complete variable domain is GAGVSQSPRYKVAKRGQDVALRCDPISGHVSLFWYQQALGQGPEFLTYFQNEAQLDKSGLPSDRFFAERPEGSVSTLKIQRTQQEDSAVYLCASSSGATSTEAFFGQGTRLTVV.

This clone was seen once. This chain links TRBV13 with TRBJ1-1; D call uncertain. With 8 bases removed from V and 5 bases from J, the gap between germline ends came to 12 bases. The V gene's germline CDR1 is PRHDT and CDR2 FYEKMQ (reference sequence). CDR3 length: 12 residues. In DNA, the CDR3 is TGTGCCAGCCGGTTGATGGTAACTGAAGCTTTCTTT. Its protein product is CASRLMVTEAFF.

V and J are TRBV11-1 and TRBJ2-3, with a weak D call TRBD2 (5 bases). The CDR3 is 15 residues long. Germline V gene sequence: CDR1 SGHAT, CDR2 FQDESV (reference sequence). Trimming pared 3 bases from V and 3 bases from J, leaving 13 bases between. CDR3 sequence (DNA): TGTGCCAGCAGCTTGGCCCCGAGGGAGACAGATACGCAGTATTTT. As protein: CASSLAPRETDTQYF.

The chain links TRBV15 to TRBJ2-1; a weak D match, TRBD2 (6 bases). Trimming removed 8 bases from V and 1 base from J, with 9 bases in between. CDR3 length: 13 amino acids. CDR1 is LNHNV, CDR2 YYDKDF, per germline (reference sequence). CDR3 DNA sequence: TGTGCCACCGGGGGGTGGTCCTACAATGAGCAGTTCTTC. Residues: CATGGWSYNEQFF.

CDR3 loop: CSVGRGLGRITGELFF. In DNA form, the CDR3 reads TGCAGCGTTGGTAGGGGTTTAGGGCGAATTACCGGGGAGCTGTTTTTT. The V gene is TRBV29-1, the J gene TRBJ2-2; tentatively, D is TRBD1 (5 bases). The CDR3 extends over 16 amino acids. Trimming removed 4 bases from V and 5 bases from J, with 20 bases in between. Germline values: CDR1 SQVTM, CDR2 ANQGSEA.